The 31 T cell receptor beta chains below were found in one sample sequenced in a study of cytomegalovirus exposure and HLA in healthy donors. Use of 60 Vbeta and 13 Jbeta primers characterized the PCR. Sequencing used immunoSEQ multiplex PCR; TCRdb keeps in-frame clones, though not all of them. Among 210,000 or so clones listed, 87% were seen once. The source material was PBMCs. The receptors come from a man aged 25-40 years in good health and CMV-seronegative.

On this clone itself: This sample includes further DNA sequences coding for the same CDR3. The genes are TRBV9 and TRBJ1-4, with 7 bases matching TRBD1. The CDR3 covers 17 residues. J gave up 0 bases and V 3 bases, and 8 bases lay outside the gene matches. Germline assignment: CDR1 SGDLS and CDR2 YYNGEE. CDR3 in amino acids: CASSEGDSFATNEKLFF. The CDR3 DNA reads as TGTGCCAGCAGCGAGGGGGACAGTTTCGCAACTAATGAAAAACTGTTTTTT.

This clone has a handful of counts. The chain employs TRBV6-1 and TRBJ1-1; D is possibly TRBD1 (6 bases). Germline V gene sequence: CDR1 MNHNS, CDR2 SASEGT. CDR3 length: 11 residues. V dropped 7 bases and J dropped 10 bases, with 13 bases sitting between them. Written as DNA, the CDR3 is TGTGCCAGCACAGGGGCATTCTTAGCTTTCTTT. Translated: CASTGAFLAFF.

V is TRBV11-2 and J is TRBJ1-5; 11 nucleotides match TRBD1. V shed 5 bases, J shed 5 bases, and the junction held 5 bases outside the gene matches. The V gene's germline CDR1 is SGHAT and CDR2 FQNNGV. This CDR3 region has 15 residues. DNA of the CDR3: TGTGCCAGCAGCCAAGGGACAGGGGGGGATCAGCCCCAGCATTTT. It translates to CASSQGTGGDQPQHF. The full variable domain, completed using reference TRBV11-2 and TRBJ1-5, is EAGVAQSPRYKIIEKRQSVAFWCNPISGHATLYWYQQILGQGPKLLIQFQNNGVVDDSQLPKDRFSAERLKGVDSTLKIQPAKLEDSAVYLCASSQGTGGDQPQHFGDGTRLSIL.

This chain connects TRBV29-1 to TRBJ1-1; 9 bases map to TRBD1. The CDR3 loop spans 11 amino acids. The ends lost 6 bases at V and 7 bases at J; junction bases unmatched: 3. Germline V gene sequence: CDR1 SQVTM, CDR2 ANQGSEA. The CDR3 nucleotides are TGCAGCGTAGACAGGGGGAGTGAAGCTTTCTTT. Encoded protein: CSVDRGSEAFF.

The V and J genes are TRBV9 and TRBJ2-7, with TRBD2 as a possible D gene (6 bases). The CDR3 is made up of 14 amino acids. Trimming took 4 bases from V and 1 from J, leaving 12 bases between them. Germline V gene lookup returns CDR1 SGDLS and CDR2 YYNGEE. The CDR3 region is CASSRDSNSYEQYF. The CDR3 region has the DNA TGTGCCAGCAGCCGGGACTCAAATTCCTACGAGCAGTACTTC.

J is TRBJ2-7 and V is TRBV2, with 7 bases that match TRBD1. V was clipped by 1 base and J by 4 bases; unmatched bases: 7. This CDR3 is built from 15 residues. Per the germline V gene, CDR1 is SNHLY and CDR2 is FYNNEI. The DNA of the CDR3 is TGTGCCAGCAGTGAAGACAGGGGCGCGAGATACGAGCAGTACTTC. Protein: CASSEDRGARYEQYF.

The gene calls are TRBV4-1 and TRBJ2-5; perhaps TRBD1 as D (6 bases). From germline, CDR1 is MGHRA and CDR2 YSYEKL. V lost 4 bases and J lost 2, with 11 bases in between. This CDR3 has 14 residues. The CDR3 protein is CASSLYRDQETQYF. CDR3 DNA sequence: TGCGCCAGCAGCCTTTACAGGGATCAAGAGACCCAGTACTTC.

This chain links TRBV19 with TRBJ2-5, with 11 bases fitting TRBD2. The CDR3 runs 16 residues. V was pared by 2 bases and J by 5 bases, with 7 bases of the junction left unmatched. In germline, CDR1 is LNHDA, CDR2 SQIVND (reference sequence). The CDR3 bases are TGTGCCAGTAGTATAAGACTAGCGGGGTCTGGTGAGACCCAGTACTTC. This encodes CASSIRLAGSGETQYF.

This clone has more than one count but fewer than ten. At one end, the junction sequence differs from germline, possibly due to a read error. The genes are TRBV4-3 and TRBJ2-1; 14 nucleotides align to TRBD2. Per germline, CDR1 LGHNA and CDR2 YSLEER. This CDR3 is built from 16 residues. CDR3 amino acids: CASSQEVGLAGGPPIF. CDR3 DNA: TGCGCCAGCAGCCAAGAAGTTGGACTAGCGGGGGGACCGCCTATCTTC.

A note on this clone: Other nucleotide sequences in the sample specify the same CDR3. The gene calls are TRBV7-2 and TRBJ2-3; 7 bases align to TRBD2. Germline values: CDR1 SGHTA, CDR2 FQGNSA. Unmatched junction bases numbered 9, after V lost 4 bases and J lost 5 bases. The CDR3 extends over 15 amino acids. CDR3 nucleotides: TGTGCCAGCAGCTCCCGCGGACCGGGGGGAGATACGCAGTATTTT. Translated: CASSSRGPGGDTQYF. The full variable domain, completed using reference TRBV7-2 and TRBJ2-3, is GAGVSQSPSNKVTEKGKDVELRCDPISGHTALYWYRQSLGQGLEFLIYFQGNSAPDKSGLPSDRFSAERTGGSVSTLTIQRTQQEDSAVYLCASSSRGPGGDTQYFGPGTRLTVL.

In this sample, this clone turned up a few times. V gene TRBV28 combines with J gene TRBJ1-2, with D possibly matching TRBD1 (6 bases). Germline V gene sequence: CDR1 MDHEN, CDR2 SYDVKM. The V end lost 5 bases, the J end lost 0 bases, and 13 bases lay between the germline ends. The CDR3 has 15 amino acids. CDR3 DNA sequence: TGTGCCAGCAGTCTCACAGGGTTTCCTAACTATGGCTACACCTTC. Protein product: CASSLTGFPNYGYTF.

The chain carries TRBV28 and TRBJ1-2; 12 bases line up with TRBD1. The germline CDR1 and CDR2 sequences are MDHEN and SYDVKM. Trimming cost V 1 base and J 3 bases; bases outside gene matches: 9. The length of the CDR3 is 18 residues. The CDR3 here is CASSLLGQGAPSDYGYTF. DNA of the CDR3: TGTGCCAGCAGTTTATTGGGACAGGGGGCCCCCTCTGACTATGGCTACACCTTC.

CDR3 protein: CASSVRRGGNTIYF. CDR3 bases: TGTGCCAGCAGCGTTCGTAGAGGGGGAAACACCATATATTTT. The chain uses TRBV9 and TRBJ1-3, with unresolved D. V gave up 2 bases and J gave up 4 bases, with 10 bases separating them. CDR1 and CDR2 from the germline V gene are SGDLS and YYNGEE. The CDR3 consists of 14 residues. Full variable domain (outside the CDR3, taken from reference TRBV9 and TRBJ1-3): DSGVTQTPKHLITATGQRVTLRCSPRSGDLSVYWYQQSLDQGLQFLIQYYNGEERAKGNILERFSAQQFPDLHSELNLSSLELGDSALYFCASSVRRGGNTIYFGEGSWLTVV.

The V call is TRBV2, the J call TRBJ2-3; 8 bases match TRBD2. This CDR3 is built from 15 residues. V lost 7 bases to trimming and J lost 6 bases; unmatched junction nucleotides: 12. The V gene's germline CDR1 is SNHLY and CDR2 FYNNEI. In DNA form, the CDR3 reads TGTGCCAGCATTATTAATACGGGAGGGGGGGATACGCAGTATTTT. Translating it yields CASIINTGGGDTQYF. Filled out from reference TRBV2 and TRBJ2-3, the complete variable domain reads EPEVTQTPSHQVTQMGQEVILRCVPISNHLYFYWYRQILGQKVEFLVSFYNNEISEKSEIFDDQFSVERPDGSNFTLKIRSTKLEDSAMYFCASIINTGGGDTQYFGPGTRLTVL.

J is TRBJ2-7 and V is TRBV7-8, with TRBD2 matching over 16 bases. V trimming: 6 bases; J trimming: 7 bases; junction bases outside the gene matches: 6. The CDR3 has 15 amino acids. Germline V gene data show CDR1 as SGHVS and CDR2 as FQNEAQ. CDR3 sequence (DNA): TGTGCCAGCAGAGGTGGGACTAGCGGGGGGGGTGAGCAGTACTTC. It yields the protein CASRGGTSGGGEQYF.

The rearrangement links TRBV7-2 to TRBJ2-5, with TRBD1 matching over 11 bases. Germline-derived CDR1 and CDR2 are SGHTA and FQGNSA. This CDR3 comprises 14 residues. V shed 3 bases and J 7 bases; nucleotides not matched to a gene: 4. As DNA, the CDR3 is TGTGCCAGCAGCTTCGGGGACAGGGGGGGGACCCAGTACTTC. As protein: CASSFGDRGGTQYF.

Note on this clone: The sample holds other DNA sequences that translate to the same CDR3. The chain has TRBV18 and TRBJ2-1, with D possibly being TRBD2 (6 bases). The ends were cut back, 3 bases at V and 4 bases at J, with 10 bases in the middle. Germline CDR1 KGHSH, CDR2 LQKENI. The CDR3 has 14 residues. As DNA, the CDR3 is TGTGCCAGCTCACCGAGCGGGCAGTACAATGAGCAGTTCTTC. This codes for CASSPSGQYNEQFF.

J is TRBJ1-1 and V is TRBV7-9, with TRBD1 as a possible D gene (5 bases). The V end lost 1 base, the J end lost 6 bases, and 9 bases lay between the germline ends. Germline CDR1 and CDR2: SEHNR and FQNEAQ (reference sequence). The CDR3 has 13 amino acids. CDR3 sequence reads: CASSLGGVPEAFF. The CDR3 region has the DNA TGTGCCAGCAGCTTAGGGGGGGTTCCTGAAGCTTTCTTT. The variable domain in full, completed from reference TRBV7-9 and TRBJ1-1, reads DTGVSQNPRHKITKRGQNVTFRCDPISEHNRLYWYRQTLGQGPEFLTYFQNEAQLEKSRLLSDRFSAERPKGSFSTLEIQRTEQGDSAMYLCASSLGGVPEAFFGQGTRLTVV.

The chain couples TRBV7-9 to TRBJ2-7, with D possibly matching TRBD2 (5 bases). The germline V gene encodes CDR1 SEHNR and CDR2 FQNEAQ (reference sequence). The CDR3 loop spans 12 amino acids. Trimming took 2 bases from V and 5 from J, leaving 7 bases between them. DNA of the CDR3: TGTGCCAGCAGCTTACTAGCCAACGAGCAGTACTTC. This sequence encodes CASSLLANEQYF.

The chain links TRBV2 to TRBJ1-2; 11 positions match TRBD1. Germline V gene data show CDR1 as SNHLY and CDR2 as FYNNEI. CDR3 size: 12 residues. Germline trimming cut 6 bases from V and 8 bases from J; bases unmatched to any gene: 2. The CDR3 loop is CASRDRGRGYTF. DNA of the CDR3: TGTGCCAGCAGGGACAGGGGGCGAGGCTACACCTTC.

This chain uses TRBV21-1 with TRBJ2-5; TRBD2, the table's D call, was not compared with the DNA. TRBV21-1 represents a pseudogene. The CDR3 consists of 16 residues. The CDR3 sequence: CASSKAGARSQETQYF. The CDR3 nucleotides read TGTGCCAGCAGCAAAGCTGGAGCTAGAAGCCAAGAGACCCAGTACTTC.

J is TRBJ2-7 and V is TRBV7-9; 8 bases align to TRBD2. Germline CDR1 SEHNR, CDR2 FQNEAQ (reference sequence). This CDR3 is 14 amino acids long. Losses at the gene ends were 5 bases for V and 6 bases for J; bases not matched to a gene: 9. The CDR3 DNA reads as TGTGCCAGCAGCCTAAGGACTAGCATAAGCGAGCAGTACTTC. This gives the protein CASSLRTSISEQYF. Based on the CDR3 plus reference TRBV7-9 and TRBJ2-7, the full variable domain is DTGVSQNPRHKITKRGQNVTFRCDPISEHNRLYWYRQTLGQGPEFLTYFQNEAQLEKSRLLSDRFSAERPKGSFSTLEIQRTEQGDSAMYLCASSLRTSISEQYFGPGTRLTVT.

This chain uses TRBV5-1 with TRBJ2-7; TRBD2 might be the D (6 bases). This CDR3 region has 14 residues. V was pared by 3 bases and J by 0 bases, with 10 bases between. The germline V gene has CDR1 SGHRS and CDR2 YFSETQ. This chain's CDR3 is CASSSNSGSYEQYF. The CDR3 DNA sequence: TGCGCCAGCAGCTCTAATAGCGGCTCCTACGAGCAGTACTTC.

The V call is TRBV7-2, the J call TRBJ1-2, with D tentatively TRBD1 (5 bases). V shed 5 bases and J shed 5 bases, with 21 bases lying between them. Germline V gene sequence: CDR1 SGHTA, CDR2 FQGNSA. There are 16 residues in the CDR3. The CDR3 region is CASSISPGGRGYGYTF. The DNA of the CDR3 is TGTGCCAGCAGCATTAGCCCGGGGGGACGGGGGTATGGCTACACCTTC. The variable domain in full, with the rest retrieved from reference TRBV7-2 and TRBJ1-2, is GAGVSQSPSNKVTEKGKDVELRCDPISGHTALYWYRQSLGQGLEFLIYFQGNSAPDKSGLPSDRFSAERTGGSVSTLTIQRTQQEDSAVYLCASSISPGGRGYGYTFGSGTRLTVV.

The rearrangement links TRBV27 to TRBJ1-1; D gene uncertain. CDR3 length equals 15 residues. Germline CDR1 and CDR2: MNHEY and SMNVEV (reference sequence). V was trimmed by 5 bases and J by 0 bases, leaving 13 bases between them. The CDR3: CASSPVLKLNTEAFF. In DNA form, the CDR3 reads TGTGCCAGCAGTCCCGTACTTAAGTTGAACACTGAAGCTTTCTTT.

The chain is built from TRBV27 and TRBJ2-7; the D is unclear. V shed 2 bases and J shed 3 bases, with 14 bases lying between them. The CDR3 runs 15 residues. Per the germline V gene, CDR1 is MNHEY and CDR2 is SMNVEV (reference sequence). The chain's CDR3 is CASSLRGEVGYEQYF. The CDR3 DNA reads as TGTGCCAGCAGTTTACGAGGCGAGGTAGGCTACGAGCAGTACTTC.

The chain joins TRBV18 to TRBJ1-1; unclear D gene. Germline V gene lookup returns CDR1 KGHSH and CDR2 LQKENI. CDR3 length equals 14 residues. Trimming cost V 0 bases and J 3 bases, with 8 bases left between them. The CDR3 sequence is CASSPPAGYTEAFF. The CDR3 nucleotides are TGTGCCAGCTCACCACCAGCAGGCTACACTGAAGCTTTCTTT.

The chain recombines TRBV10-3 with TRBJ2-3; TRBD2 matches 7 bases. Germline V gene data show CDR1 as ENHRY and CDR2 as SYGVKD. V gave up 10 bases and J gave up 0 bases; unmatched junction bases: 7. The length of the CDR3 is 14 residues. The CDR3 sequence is CATEGGESTDTQYF. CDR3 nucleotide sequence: TGTGCCACCGAGGGAGGGGAAAGCACAGATACGCAGTATTTT.

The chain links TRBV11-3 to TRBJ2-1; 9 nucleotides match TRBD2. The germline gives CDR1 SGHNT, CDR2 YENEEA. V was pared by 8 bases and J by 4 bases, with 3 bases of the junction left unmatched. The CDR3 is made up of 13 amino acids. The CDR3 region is CASSSGNYNEQFF. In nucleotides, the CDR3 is TGTGCCAGCTCTAGCGGGAATTACAATGAGCAGTTCTTC.

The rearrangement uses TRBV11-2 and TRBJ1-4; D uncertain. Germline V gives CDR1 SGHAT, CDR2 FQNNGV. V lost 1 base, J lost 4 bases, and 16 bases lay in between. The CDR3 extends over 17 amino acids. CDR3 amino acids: CASSLVRSPRYNEKLFF. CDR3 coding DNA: TGTGCCAGCAGCTTAGTGCGTTCACCTCGGTATAATGAAAAACTGTTTTTT. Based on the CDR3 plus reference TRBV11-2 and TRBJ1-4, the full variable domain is EAGVAQSPRYKIIEKRQSVAFWCNPISGHATLYWYQQILGQGPKLLIQFQNNGVVDDSQLPKDRFSAERLKGVDSTLKIQPAKLEDSAVYLCASSLVRSPRYNEKLFFGSGTQLSVL.

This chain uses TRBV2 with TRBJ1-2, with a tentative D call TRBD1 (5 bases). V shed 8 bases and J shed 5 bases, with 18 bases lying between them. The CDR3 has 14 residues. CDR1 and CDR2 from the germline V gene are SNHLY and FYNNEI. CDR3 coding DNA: TGTGCCAGCGCCCAAGGGCGACAGATATATGGCTACACCTTC. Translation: CASAQGRQIYGYTF.